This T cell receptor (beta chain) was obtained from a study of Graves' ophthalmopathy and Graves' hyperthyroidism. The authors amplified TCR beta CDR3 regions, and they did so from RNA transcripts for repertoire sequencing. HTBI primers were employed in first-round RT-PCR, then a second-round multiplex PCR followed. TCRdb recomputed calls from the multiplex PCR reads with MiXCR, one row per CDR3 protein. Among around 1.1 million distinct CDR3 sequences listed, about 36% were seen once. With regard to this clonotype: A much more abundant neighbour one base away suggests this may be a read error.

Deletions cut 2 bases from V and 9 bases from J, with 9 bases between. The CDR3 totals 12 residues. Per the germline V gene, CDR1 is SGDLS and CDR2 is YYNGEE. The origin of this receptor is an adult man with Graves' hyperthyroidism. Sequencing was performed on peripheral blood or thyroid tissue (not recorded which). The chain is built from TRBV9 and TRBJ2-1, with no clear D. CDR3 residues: CASSVTTGEQFF. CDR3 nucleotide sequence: TGTGCCAGCAGCGTTACTACGGGTGAGCAGTTCTTC.